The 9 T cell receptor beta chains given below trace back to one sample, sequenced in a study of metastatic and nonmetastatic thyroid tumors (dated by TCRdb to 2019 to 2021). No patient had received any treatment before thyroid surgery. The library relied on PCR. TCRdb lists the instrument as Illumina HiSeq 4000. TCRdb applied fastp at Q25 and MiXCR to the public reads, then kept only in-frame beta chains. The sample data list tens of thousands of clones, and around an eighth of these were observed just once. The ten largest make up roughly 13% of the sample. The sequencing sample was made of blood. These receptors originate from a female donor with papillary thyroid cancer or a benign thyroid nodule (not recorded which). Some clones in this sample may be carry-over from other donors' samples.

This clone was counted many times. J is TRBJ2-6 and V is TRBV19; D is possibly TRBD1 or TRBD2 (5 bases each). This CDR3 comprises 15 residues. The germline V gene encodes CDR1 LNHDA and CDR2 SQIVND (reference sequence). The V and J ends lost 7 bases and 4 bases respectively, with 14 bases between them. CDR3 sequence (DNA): TGTGCCAGTAACGGGTGGGGGAACGGGGCCAACGTCCTGACTTTC. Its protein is CASNGWGNGANVLTF.

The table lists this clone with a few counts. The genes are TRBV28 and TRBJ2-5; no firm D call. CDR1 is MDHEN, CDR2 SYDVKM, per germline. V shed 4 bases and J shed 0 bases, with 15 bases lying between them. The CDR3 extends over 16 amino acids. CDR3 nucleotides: TGTGCCAGCAGTTCCCCCCCGAAAGAGTACCAAGAGACCCAGTACTTC. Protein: CASSSPPKEYQETQYF. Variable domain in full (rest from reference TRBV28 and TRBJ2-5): DVKVTQSSRYLVKRTGEKVFLECVQDMDHENMFWYRQDPGLGLRLIYFSYDVKMKEKGDIPEGYSVSREKKERFSLILESASTNQTSMYLCASSSPPKEYQETQYFGPGTRLLVL.

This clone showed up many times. The CDR3 coding sequence is TGTGCCAGCAGCGTAGGCGGGACAGGGTCCTACGAGCAGTACTTC. Translating gives CASSVGGTGSYEQYF. The rearrangement uses TRBV9 and TRBJ2-7; 9 bases line up with TRBD1. After removal of 0 bases from V and 1 base from J, the junction contained 2 bases not matched to a gene. This CDR3 has 15 residues. CDR1 is SGDLS and CDR2 is YYNGEE in the germline V gene.

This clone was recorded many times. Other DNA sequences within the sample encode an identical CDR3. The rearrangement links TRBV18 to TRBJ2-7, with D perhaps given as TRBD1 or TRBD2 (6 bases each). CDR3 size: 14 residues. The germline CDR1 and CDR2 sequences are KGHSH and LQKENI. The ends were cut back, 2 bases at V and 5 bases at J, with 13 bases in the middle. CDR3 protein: CASSPARGRNEQYF. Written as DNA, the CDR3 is TGTGCCAGCTCACCAGCTCGGGGGCGTAACGAGCAGTACTTC.

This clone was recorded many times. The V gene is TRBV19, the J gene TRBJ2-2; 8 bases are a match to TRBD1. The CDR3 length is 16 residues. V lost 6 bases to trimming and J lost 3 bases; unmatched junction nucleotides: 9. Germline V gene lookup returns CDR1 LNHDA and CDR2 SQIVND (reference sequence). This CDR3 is CASSNRQGPHTGELFF. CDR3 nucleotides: TGTGCCAGTAGCAACCGACAGGGGCCCCACACCGGGGAGCTGTTTTTT.

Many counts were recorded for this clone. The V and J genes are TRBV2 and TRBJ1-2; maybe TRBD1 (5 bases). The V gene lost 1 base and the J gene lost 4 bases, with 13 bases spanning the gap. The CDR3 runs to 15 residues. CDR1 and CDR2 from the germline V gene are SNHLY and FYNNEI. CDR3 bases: TGTGCCAGCAGTGAAGAGAGGGGCCGCTTCTATGGCTACACCTTC. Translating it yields CASSEERGRFYGYTF. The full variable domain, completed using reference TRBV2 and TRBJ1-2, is EPEVTQTPSHQVTQMGQEVILRCVPISNHLYFYWYRQILGQKVEFLVSFYNNEISEKSEIFDDQFSVERPDGSNFTLKIRSTKLEDSAMYFCASSEERGRFYGYTFGSGTRLTVV.

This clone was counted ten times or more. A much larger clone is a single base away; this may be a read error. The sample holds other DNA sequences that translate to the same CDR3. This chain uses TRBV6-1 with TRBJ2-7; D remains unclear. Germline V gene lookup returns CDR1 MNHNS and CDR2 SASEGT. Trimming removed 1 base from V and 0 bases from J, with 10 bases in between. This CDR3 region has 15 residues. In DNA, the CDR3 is TGTGCCAGCAGTGAAGAGGATGGCAGCTCCTACGAGCAGTACTTC. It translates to CASSEEDGSSYEQYF.

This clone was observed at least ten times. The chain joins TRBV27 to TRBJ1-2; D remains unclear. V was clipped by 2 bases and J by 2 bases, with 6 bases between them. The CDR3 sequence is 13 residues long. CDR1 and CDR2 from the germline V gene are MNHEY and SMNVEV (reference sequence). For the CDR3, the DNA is TGTGCCAGCAGTTTAACAGCCAACTATGGCTACACCTTC. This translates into CASSLTANYGYTF.

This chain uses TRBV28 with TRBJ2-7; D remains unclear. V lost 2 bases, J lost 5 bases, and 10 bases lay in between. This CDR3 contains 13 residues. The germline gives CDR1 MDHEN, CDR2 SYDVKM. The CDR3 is CASSLRGGDEQYF. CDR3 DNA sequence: TGTGCCAGCAGTTTACGAGGTGGGGACGAGCAGTACTTC.